The 10 T cell receptor beta chains presented below share a single source sample, sequenced in a study of blood T cells in healthy people across ages. The use of a sample-barcoded 5' primer and a J-beta primer mix characterized a second PCR of roughly 6 to 11 cycles. TCRdb independently ran MiXCR on the 5' RACE reads; one entry per CDR3 protein. The sample includes over a million distinct CDR3 sequences, roughly two fifths of them seen just once. What was sequenced was blood. The receptor set was obtained from a woman younger than 30 in good health.

This clonotype came up a few times. The chain is built from TRBV6-5 and TRBJ1-6; 7 nucleotides agree with TRBD1. Germline assignment: CDR1 MNHEY and CDR2 SVGAGI. The CDR3 consists of 16 residues. The V and J ends lost 8 bases and 2 bases, in that order; junction bases with no gene match: 9. The CDR3 nucleotides read TGTGCCAGCCAGGCCAGGGGGGGGGCCTATAATTCACCCCTCCACTTT. Encoded protein: CASQARGGAYNSPLHF.

This chain uses TRBV7-9 with TRBJ2-1, with D possibly matching TRBD1 (6 bases). CDR1 SEHNR and CDR2 FQNEAQ come from the germline V gene (reference sequence). Trimming cost V 11 bases and J 2 bases, with 10 bases left between them. This CDR3 is built from 12 residues. In nucleotides, the CDR3 is TGTGCCGGGGACACTGCCTACAATGAGCAGTTCTTC. Translating gives CAGDTAYNEQFF. The full variable domain, with the rest looked up from reference TRBV7-9 and TRBJ2-1, is DTGVSQNPRHKITKRGQNVTFRCDPISEHNRLYWYRQTLGQGPEFLTYFQNEAQLEKSRLLSDRFSAERPKGSFSTLEIQRTEQGDSAMYLCAGDTAYNEQFFGPGTRLTVL.

Only a few counts were recorded for this clonotype. This may stem from a read error, because a much larger clone lies one nucleotide away. The chain employs TRBV20-1 and TRBJ1-2; D call uncertain. Germline CDR1 DFQATT, CDR2 SNEGSKA (reference sequence). V was clipped by 3 bases and J by 0 bases, with 11 bases between them. CDR3 length: 14 residues. CDR3 loop: CSARARLTNYGYTF. The CDR3 DNA reads as TGCAGTGCTAGGGCTCGGCTTACTAACTATGGCTACACCTTC.

This clonotype was detected only once. The rearrangement links TRBV20-1 to TRBJ1-2; perhaps TRBD1 as D (6 bases). Trimming cost V 3 bases and J 0 bases, with 14 bases left between them. The germline gives CDR1 DFQATT, CDR2 SNEGSKA (reference sequence). The CDR3 has 15 residues. Here the CDR3 reads CSARSLGQTNYGYTF. DNA of the CDR3: TGCAGTGCTAGGTCATTAGGACAGACTAACTATGGCTACACCTTC.

The CDR3 DNA sequence: TGCGCCAGCAGCCAGGGACAGGGGGGTTTAAGAGATACGCAGTATTTT. Its translation is CASSQGQGGLRDTQYF. The chain couples TRBV4-1 to TRBJ2-3; 11 bases agree with TRBD1. V shed 3 bases and J 5 bases; nucleotides not matched to a gene: 7. From germline, CDR1 is MGHRA and CDR2 YSYEKL. The CDR3 has 16 residues.

In regard to this clonotype: This may be a read error: a much more frequent sequence differs by one nucleotide. The DNA for the CDR3 is TGCAGCGTTGAGGAAGAGGCCACAGATACGCAGTATTTT. Translation gives CSVEEEATDTQYF. The chain links TRBV29-1 to TRBJ2-3, with D unresolved. CDR3 length: 13 amino acids. Per germline, CDR1 SQVTM and CDR2 ANQGSEA. V was cut by 3 bases and J by 2 bases, with 9 bases left in between.

Only a few counts were recorded for this clonotype. This chain joins TRBV27 and TRBJ2-1, with unresolved D. CDR1 and CDR2 (germline): MNHEY, SMNVEV (reference sequence). V lost 8 bases and J lost 0, with 14 bases in between. This CDR3 spans 15 amino acids. Here the CDR3 reads CASAERPNSYNEQFF. The CDR3 coding sequence is TGTGCCAGCGCTGAAAGGCCAAACTCCTACAATGAGCAGTTCTTC.

The CDR3 DNA follows: TGCGCCAGCAGCAACGGACAGGGTGGTGGGGCCAACGTCCTGACTTTC. It translates to CASSNGQGGGANVLTF. This chain uses TRBV4-3 with TRBJ2-6; TRBD1 aligns across 8 bases. This CDR3 has 16 amino acids. V lost 5 bases to trimming and J lost 3 bases; unmatched junction nucleotides: 6. CDR1 is LGHNA, CDR2 YSLEER, per germline.

The chain combines TRBV20-1 with TRBJ2-5, with TRBD2 identical over 12 bases. The end of the DNA is better explained by TRBJ2-7, so the J call may be wrong. The CDR3 spans 19 residues. CDR1 and CDR2 (germline): DFQATT, SNEGSKA (reference sequence). CDR3 amino acids: CSARKPLPSGGGSSYEQYF. The CDR3 bases are TGCAGTGCTAGAAAGCCCCTTCCTAGCGGGGGGGGTAGCTCCTACGAGCAGTACTTC.

This chain connects TRBV11-2 to TRBJ2-7; 7 positions match TRBD2. The J segment lost 4 bases and the V segment lost 2 bases, leaving 8 bases of the junction unmatched. The CDR3 contains 15 residues. The germline gives CDR1 SGHAT, CDR2 FQNNGV. The CDR3 DNA reads as TGTGCCAGCAGCTTAACGGCGGGAGAACGGTACGAGCAGTACTTC. It encodes CASSLTAGERYEQYF.